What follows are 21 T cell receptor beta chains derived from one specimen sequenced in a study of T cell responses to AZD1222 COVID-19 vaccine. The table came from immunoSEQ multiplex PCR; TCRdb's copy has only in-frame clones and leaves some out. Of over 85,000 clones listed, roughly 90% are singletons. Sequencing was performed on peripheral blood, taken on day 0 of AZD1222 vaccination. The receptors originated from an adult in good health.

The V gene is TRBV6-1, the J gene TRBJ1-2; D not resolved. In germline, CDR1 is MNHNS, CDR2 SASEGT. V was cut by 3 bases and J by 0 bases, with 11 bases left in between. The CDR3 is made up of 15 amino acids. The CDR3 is CASSDLAHSNYGYTF. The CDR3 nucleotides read TGTGCCAGCAGTGACCTAGCGCACTCTAACTATGGCTACACCTTC.

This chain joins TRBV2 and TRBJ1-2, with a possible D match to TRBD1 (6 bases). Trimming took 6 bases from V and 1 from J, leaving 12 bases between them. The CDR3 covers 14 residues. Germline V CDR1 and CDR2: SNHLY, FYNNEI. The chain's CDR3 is CASSSRQDNYGYTF. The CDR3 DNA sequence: TGTGCCAGCAGCTCGCGACAGGATAACTATGGCTACACCTTC. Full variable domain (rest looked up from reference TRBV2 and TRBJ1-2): EPEVTQTPSHQVTQMGQEVILRCVPISNHLYFYWYRQILGQKVEFLVSFYNNEISEKSEIFDDQFSVERPDGSNFTLKIRSTKLEDSAMYFCASSSRQDNYGYTFGSGTRLTVV.

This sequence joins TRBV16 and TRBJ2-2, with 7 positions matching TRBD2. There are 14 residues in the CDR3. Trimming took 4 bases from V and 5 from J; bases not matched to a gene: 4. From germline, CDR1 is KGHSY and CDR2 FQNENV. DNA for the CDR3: TGTGCCAGCAGCCTCGAGGGAGGGACCGGGGAGCTGTTTTTT. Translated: CASSLEGGTGELFF.

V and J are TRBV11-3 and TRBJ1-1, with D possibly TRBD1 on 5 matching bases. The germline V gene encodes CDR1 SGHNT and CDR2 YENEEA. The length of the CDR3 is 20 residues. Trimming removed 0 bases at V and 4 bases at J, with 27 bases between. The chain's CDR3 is CASSLDSLGARQATGTEAFF. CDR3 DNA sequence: TGTGCCAGCAGCTTAGATTCCCTAGGGGCCAGGCAGGCCACGGGCACTGAAGCTTTCTTT. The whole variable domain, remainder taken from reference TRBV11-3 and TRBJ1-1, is EAGVVQSPRYKIIEKKQPVAFWCNPISGHNTLYWYLQNLGQGPELLIRYENEEAVDDSQLPKDRFSAERLKGVDSTLKIQPAELGDSAVYLCASSLDSLGARQATGTEAFFGQGTRLTVV.

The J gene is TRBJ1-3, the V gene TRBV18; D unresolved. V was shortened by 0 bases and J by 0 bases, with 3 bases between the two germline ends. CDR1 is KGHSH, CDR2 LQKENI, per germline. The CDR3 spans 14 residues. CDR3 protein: CASSPPDSGNTIYF. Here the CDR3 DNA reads TGTGCCAGCTCACCACCAGACTCTGGAAACACCATATATTTT.

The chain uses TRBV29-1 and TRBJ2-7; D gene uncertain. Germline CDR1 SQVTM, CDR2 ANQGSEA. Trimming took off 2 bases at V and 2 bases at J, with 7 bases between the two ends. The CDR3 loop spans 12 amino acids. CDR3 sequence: CSVETGAYEQYF. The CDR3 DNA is TGCAGCGTTGAAACTGGAGCCTACGAGCAGTACTTC.

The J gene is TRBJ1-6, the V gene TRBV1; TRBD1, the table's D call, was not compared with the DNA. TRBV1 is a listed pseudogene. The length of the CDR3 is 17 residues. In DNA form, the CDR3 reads TGCACCAGCAGCCAGGGGACAGGGGGCCACTATAATTCACCCCTCCACTTT. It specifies CTSSQGTGGHYNSPLHF.

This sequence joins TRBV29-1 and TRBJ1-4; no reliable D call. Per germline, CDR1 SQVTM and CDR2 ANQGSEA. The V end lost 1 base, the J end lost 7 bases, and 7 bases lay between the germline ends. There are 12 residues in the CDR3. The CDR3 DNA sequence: TGCAGCGTTGAAGTGGTCCCTGAAAAACTGTTTTTT. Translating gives CSVEVVPEKLFF.

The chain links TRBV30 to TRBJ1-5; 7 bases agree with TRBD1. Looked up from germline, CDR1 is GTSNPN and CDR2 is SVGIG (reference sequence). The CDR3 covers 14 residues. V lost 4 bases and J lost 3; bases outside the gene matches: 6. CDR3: CAWTPGQLNQPQHF. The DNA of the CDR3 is TGTGCCTGGACCCCGGGACAGCTCAATCAGCCCCAGCATTTT.

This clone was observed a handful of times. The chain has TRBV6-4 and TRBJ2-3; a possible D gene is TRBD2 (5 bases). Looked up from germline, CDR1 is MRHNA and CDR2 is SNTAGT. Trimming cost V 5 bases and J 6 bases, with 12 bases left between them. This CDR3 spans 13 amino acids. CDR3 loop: CASSFRDADTQYF. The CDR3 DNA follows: TGTGCCAGCAGTTTTCGGGATGCGGATACGCAGTATTTT.

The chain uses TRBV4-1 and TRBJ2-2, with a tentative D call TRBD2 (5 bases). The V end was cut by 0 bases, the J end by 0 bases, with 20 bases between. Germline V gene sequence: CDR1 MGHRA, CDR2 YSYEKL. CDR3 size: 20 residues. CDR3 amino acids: CASSQDREEGRNPNTGELFF. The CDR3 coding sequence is TGCGCCAGCAGCCAAGATCGGGAAGAAGGGCGGAACCCGAACACCGGGGAGCTGTTTTTT.

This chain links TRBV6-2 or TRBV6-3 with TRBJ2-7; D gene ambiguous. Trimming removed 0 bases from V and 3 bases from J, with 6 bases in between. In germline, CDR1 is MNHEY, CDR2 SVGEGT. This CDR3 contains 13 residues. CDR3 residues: CASSYSTGYEQYF. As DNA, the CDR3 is TGTGCCAGCAGTTACTCCACGGGCTACGAGCAGTACTTC.

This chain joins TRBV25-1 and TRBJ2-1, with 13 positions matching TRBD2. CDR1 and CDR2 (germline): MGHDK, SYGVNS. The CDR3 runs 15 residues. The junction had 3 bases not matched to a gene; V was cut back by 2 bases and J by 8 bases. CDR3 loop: CASSEGTSGTDEQFF. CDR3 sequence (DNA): TGTGCCAGCAGTGAAGGGACTAGCGGGACTGATGAGCAGTTCTTC. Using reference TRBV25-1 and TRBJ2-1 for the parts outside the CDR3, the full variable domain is EADIYQTPRYLVIGTGKKITLECSQTMGHDKMYWYQQDPGMELHLIHYSYGVNSTEKGDLSSESTVSRIRTEHFPLTLESARPSHTSQYLCASSEGTSGTDEQFFGPGTRLTVL.

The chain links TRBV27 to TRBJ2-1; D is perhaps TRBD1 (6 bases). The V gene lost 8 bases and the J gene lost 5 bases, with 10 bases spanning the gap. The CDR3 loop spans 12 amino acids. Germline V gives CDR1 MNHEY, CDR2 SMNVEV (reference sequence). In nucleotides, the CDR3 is TGTGCCAGCGGGACACTACACAATGAGCAGTTCTTC. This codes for CASGTLHNEQFF.

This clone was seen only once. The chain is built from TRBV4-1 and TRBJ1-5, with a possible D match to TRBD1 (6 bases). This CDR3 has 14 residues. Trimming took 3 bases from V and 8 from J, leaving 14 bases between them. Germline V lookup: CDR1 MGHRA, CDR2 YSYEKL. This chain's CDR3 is CASSHPQSGEPQHF. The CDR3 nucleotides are TGCGCCAGCAGCCATCCACAGTCAGGGGAGCCCCAGCATTTT.

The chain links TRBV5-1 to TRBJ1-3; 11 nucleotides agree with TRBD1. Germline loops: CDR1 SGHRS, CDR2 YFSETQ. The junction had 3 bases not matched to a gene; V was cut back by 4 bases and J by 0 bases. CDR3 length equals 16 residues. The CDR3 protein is CASSPGQGGSGNTIYF. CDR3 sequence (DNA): TGCGCCAGCAGCCCGGGACAGGGGGGCTCTGGAAACACCATATATTTT.

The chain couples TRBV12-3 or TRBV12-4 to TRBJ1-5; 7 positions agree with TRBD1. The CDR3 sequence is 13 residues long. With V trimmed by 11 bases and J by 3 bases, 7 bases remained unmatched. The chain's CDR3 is CACGTEINQPQHF. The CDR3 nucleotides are TGTGCCTGCGGGACAGAGATCAATCAGCCCCAGCATTTT.

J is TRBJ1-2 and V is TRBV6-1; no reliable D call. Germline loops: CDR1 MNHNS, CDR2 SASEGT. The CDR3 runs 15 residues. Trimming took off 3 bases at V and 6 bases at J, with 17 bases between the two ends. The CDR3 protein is CASSDQGLSIHGYTF. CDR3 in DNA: TGTGCCAGCAGTGACCAAGGACTCTCGATTCATGGCTACACCTTC.

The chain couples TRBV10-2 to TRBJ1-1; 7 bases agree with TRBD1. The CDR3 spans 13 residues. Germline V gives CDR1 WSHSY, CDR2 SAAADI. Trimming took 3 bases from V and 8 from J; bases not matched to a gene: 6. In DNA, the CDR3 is TGCGCCAGCAGTGACCGGGACAGACAAGAAGCTTTCTTT. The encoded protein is CASSDRDRQEAFF.

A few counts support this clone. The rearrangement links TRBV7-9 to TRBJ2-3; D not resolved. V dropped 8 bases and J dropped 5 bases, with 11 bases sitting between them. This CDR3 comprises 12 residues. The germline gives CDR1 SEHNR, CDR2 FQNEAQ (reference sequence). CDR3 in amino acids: CASGLTGDTQYF. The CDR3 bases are TGTGCCAGCGGCCTAACGGGAGATACGCAGTATTTT.

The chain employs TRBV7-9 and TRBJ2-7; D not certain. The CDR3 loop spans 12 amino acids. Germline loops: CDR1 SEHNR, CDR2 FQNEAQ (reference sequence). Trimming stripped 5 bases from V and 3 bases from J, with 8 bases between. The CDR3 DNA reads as TGTGCCAGCAGCGTCAGTAGCTACGAGCAGTACTTC. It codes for CASSVSSYEQYF. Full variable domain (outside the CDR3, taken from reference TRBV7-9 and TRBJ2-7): DTGVSQNPRHKITKRGQNVTFRCDPISEHNRLYWYRQTLGQGPEFLTYFQNEAQLEKSRLLSDRFSAERPKGSFSTLEIQRTEQGDSAMYLCASSVSSYEQYFGPGTRLTVT.